The T cell receptor (beta chain) described here comes from a study of blood T cell repertoires in COVID-19. V shed 10 bases, J shed 9 bases, and the junction held 17 bases outside the gene matches. The CDR3 runs 15 residues. The germline CDR1 and CDR2 sequences are LNHDA and SQIVND (reference sequence). Profiling relied on immunoSEQ multiplex PCR, and the TCRdb table lists in-frame clones only, not all of them. The data hold about 380,000 clones, with approximately 88% observed a single time. The TCR comes from a man aged 35-49 years with acute or convalescent COVID-19. The sequenced sample was peripheral blood. The chain links TRBV19 to TRBJ1-5; 8 positions agree with TRBD1. In DNA form, the CDR3 reads TGTGCCACCCAACGCCGGACAGGGAGGGAATGGCCCCAGCATTTT. Translation: CATQRRTGREWPQHF. Supplemented by reference TRBV19 and TRBJ1-5, the full variable domain reads DGGITQSPKYLFRKEGQNVTLSCEQNLNHDAMYWYRQDPGQGLRLIYYSQIVNDFQKGDIAEGYSVSREKKESFPLTVTSAQKNPTAFYLCATQRRTGREWPQHFGDGTRLSIL.